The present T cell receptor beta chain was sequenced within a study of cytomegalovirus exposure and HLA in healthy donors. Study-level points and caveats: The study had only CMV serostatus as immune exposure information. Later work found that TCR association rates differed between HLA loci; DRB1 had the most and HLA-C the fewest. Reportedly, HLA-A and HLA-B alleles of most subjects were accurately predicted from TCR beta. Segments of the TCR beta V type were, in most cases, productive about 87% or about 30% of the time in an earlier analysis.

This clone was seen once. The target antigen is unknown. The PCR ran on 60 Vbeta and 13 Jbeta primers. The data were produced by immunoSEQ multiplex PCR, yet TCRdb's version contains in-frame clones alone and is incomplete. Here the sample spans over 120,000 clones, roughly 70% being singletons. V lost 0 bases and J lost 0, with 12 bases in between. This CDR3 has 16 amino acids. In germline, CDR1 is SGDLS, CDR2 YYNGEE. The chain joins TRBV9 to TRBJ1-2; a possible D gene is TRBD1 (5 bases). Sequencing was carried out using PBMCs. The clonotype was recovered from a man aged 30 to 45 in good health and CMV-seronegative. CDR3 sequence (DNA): TGTGCCAGCAGCGTAGTCAGGACGGGGGCTAACTATGGCTACACCTTC. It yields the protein CASSVVRTGANYGYTF.